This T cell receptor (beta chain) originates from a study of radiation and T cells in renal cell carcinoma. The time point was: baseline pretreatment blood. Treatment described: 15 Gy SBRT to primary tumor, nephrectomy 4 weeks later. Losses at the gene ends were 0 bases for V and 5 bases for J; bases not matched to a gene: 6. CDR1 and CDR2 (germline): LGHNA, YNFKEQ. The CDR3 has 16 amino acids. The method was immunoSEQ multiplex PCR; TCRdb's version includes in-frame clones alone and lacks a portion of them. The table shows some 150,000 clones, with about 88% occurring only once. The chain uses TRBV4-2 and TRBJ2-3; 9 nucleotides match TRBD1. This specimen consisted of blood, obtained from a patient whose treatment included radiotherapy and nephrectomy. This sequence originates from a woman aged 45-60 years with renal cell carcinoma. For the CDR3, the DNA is TGTGCCAGCAGCCAAGAGAAAAGGACAGGGGTAGATACGCAGTATTTT. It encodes CASSQEKRTGVDTQYF.